The 24 T cell receptor beta chains in this list originate from one sample, sequenced in a study of early T cells in non-severe SARS-CoV-2 infection. TCRdb re-derived calls from the 5' RACE reads in MiXCR, one entry per CDR3 protein. The table shows some 71,000 distinct CDR3 sequences, with about an eighth occurring only once. Sequenced material: whole blood, taken at baseline. All receptors come from an adult who was a healthcare worker with PCR-confirmed SARS-CoV-2 infection or an uninfected control (not recorded which).

The chain recombines TRBV4-1 with TRBJ2-7, with D uncertain. CDR1 is MGHRA, CDR2 YSYEKL, per germline. The CDR3 runs 13 residues. Trimming cost V 1 base and J 1 base, with 5 bases left between them. The CDR3 DNA reads as TGCGCCAGCAGCCAAGTGGGGTCCTACGAGCAGTACTTC. Translated: CASSQVGSYEQYF.

This sequence joins TRBV4-1 and TRBJ1-2, with D unresolved. Trimming removed 3 bases from V and 1 base from J, with 9 bases in between. The CDR3 runs 14 residues. CDR1 is MGHRA and CDR2 is YSYEKL in the germline V gene. The chain's CDR3 is CASSQFAVNYGYTF. The CDR3 DNA reads as TGCGCCAGCAGCCAGTTTGCCGTTAACTATGGCTACACCTTC.

This clonotype has more than one count but fewer than ten. The V gene is TRBV19, the J gene TRBJ1-6; D call uncertain. Trimming took off 4 bases at V and 0 bases at J, with 10 bases between the two ends. The germline CDR1 and CDR2 sequences are LNHDA and SQIVND (reference sequence). This CDR3 spans 16 amino acids. CDR3 residues: CASSRLASSYNSPLHF. CDR3 DNA sequence: TGTGCCAGTAGTAGACTGGCGAGCTCCTATAATTCACCCCTCCACTTT.

This clonotype was observed a few times. The chain joins TRBV20-1 to TRBJ1-4; TRBD1 is a possible D gene (6 bases). This CDR3 has 15 amino acids. V lost 0 bases and J lost 5, with 13 bases in between. The germline CDR1 and CDR2 sequences are DFQATT and SNEGSKA (reference sequence). CDR3 sequence: CSARDQGGGNEKLFF. As DNA, the CDR3 is TGCAGTGCTAGAGATCAGGGAGGGGGGAATGAAAAACTGTTTTTT.

This clonotype was observed many times. This sequence joins TRBV19 and TRBJ1-5; D uncertain. V was shortened by 5 bases and J by 4 bases, with 12 bases between the two germline ends. CDR3 length equals 14 residues. Germline loops: CDR1 LNHDA, CDR2 SQIVND (reference sequence). The CDR3 region is CASSLTGRNQPQHF. The CDR3 DNA sequence: TGTGCCAGTAGTCTGACTGGCAGGAATCAGCCCCAGCATTTT.

In its sample, this clonotype was seen many times. At one of its ends the junction is not consistent with the germline gene, which may arise from a read error. This chain links TRBV5-1 with TRBJ2-2; TRBD2 matches 7 bases. The CDR3 contains 14 residues. The germline V gene has CDR1 SGHRS and CDR2 YFSETQ. The CDR3, as DNA: TGTGCCAGCAGCTTAGCGGGTAACACCGGGGAGCTGTTTTTT. Amino acids: CASSLAGNTGELFF.

The chain combines TRBV10-2 with TRBJ2-1, with 7 bases matching TRBD2. The junction had 13 bases not matched to a gene; V was cut back by 4 bases and J by 7 bases. This CDR3 is 16 amino acids long. Germline V gene data show CDR1 as WSHSY and CDR2 as SAAADI. CDR3 DNA: TGCGCCAGCAGTGGCCACCAGCGGGGCAGCAGGAATGAGCAGTTCTTC. It translates to CASSGHQRGSRNEQFF.

This clonotype was counted many times. The genes are TRBV11-3 and TRBJ2-5; D not certain. The V gene's germline CDR1 is SGHNT and CDR2 YENEEA. With 1 base removed from V and 1 base from J, the gap between germline ends came to 7 bases. The CDR3 totals 14 residues. Here the CDR3 DNA reads TGTGCCAGCAGCTTAGGACCGGTCCAAGAGACCCAGTACTTC. This gives the protein CASSLGPVQETQYF.

The chain combines TRBV20-1 with TRBJ2-1, with D hard to call. Germline CDR1 reads DFQATT; CDR2 reads SNEGSKA (reference sequence). The CDR3 length is 15 residues. The V gene lost 0 bases and the J gene lost 8 bases, with 17 bases spanning the gap. In DNA, the CDR3 is TGCAGTGCTAGAGAGGCACCCCTACCCCGCGATGAGCAGTTCTTC. It translates to CSAREAPLPRDEQFF.

This clonotype has more than one count but fewer than ten. The chain combines TRBV5-1 with TRBJ2-7, with D perhaps TRBD1 (6 bases). The germline V and J ends were trimmed by 0 bases and 6 bases, with 13 bases remaining between them. The CDR3 is 14 residues long. The germline gives CDR1 SGHRS, CDR2 YFSETQ. This chain's CDR3 is CASSLDQGSSEQYF. The CDR3 DNA sequence: TGCGCCAGCAGCTTGGACCAGGGGAGCTCCGAGCAGTACTTC.

This clonotype was detected many times. The V and J genes are TRBV5-1 and TRBJ2-3; possible D gene TRBD2, 5 bases. Trimming removed 0 bases from V and 0 bases from J, with 11 bases in between. Germline lookup yields CDR1 SGHRS and CDR2 YFSETQ. There are 16 residues in the CDR3. Here the CDR3 reads CASSLVRASSTDTQYF. The CDR3 region has the DNA TGCGCCAGCAGCTTGGTGAGGGCTTCTAGCACAGATACGCAGTATTTT.

In this sample, this clonotype turned up many times. The J gene is TRBJ2-2, the V gene TRBV18; D perhaps matches TRBD1 (5 bases). V lost 1 base and J lost 5, with 11 bases in between. CDR3 length equals 15 residues. In germline, CDR1 is KGHSH, CDR2 LQKENI. CDR3 nucleotides: TGTGCCAGCTCACCACAGGGGTTTCGAACCGGGGAGCTGTTTTTT. This codes for CASSPQGFRTGELFF. The full variable domain, completed using reference TRBV18 and TRBJ2-2, is NAGVMQNPRHLVRRRGQEARLRCSPMKGHSHVYWYRQLPEEGLKFMVYLQKENIIDESGMPKERFSAEFPKEGPSILRIQQVVRGDSAAYFCASSPQGFRTGELFFGEGSRLTVL.

This clonotype was detected a few times. The CDR3 DNA reads TGCAGTGCTAGAGGAGCGTCTCGCCCCATCCAGTACACAGATACGCAGTATTTT. This codes for CSARGASRPIQYTDTQYF. The J gene is TRBJ2-3, the V gene TRBV20-1; unclear D gene. The length of the CDR3 is 18 residues. Between the trimmed V and J ends, which lost 1 base and 2 bases, there was a span of 22 bases. The germline CDR1 and CDR2 sequences are DFQATT and SNEGSKA (reference sequence).

This clonotype has more than one count but fewer than ten. V gene TRBV24-1 combines with J gene TRBJ2-2; D is undetermined. V was shortened by 4 bases and J by 1 base, with 12 bases between the two germline ends. The germline gives CDR1 KGHDR, CDR2 SFDVKD. The CDR3 runs 16 residues. The DNA for the CDR3 is TGTGCCACCAGTGACTCCGGAGACTTGAACACCGGGGAGCTGTTTTTT. Translation: CATSDSGDLNTGELFF.

The rearrangement uses TRBV6-2 or TRBV6-3 and TRBJ2-1, with D uncertain. The V gene lost 4 bases and the J gene lost 3 bases, with 16 bases spanning the gap. Germline V gene data show CDR1 as MNHEY and CDR2 as SVGEGT. The CDR3 has 16 residues. The CDR3 DNA reads as TGTGCCAGCAGTTTCCCGCCTTGGCGCGGCTACAATGAGCAGTTCTTC. It translates to CASSFPPWRGYNEQFF.

The chain carries TRBV6-1 and TRBJ1-2, with D tentatively TRBD1 (6 bases). Trimming took 6 bases from V and 2 from J, leaving 10 bases between them. CDR1 and CDR2 from the germline V gene are MNHNS and SASEGT. The CDR3 covers 13 residues. This chain's CDR3 is CASREQGNYGYTF. In DNA form, the CDR3 reads TGTGCCAGCAGGGAACAGGGAAACTATGGCTACACCTTC.

The gene calls are TRBV7-6 and TRBJ2-7; 8 bases agree with TRBD1. This CDR3 spans 14 amino acids. CDR1 is SGHVS, CDR2 FNYEAQ, per germline. V trimming: 4 bases; J trimming: 4 bases; junction bases outside the gene matches: 6. CDR3 in amino acids: CASSYRGEMYEQYF. CDR3 nucleotides: TGTGCCAGCAGCTACAGGGGGGAGATGTACGAGCAGTACTTC.

In its sample, this clonotype was seen many times. This chain uses TRBV7-9 with TRBJ2-2, with D unclear. Germline V gene data show CDR1 as SEHNR and CDR2 as FQNEAQ (reference sequence). Trimming took off 5 bases at V and 1 base at J, with 11 bases between the two ends. This CDR3 contains 15 residues. The CDR3 DNA sequence: TGTGCCAGCAGCAACCCTCTCCGGAACACCGGGGAGCTGTTTTTT. This codes for CASSNPLRNTGELFF.

The rearrangement joins TRBV2 to TRBJ1-6, with 9 bases aligning to TRBD1. The V gene end was trimmed by 6 bases and the J gene end by 6 bases; junction bases not matched to a gene: 6. The germline V gene has CDR1 SNHLY and CDR2 FYNNEI. This CDR3 region has 15 residues. CDR3 DNA: TGTGCCAGCAGCTTACAGGGGGCCGGTAATTCACCCCTCCACTTT. This encodes CASSLQGAGNSPLHF.

The CDR3 here is CSVEGWFF. The CDR3 DNA sequence: TGCAGCGTTGAAGGGTGGTTCTTC. The V and J genes are TRBV29-1 and TRBJ2-1; D gene unclear. The CDR3 runs to 8 residues. The germline V and J ends were trimmed by 1 base and 15 bases, with 4 bases remaining between them. CDR1 is SQVTM, CDR2 ANQGSEA, per germline.

The chain couples TRBV9 to TRBJ1-1; D not certain. V was trimmed by 0 bases and J by 10 bases, leaving 13 bases between them. This CDR3 is 13 amino acids long. In germline, CDR1 is SGDLS, CDR2 YYNGEE. The CDR3 bases are TGTGCCAGCAGCGTAGGCGGAGAGCCGAGAGCTTTCTTT. Translating gives CASSVGGEPRAFF. The variable domain in full, with the rest retrieved from reference TRBV9 and TRBJ1-1, is DSGVTQTPKHLITATGQRVTLRCSPRSGDLSVYWYQQSLDQGLQFLIQYYNGEERAKGNILERFSAQQFPDLHSELNLSSLELGDSALYFCASSVGGEPRAFFGQGTRLTVV.

J is TRBJ2-3 and V is TRBV20-1; 9 bases fit TRBD1. Germline values: CDR1 DFQATT, CDR2 SNEGSKA (reference sequence). This CDR3 contains 15 residues. Germline trimming cut 5 bases from V and 4 bases from J; bases unmatched to any gene: 10. CDR3: CSAFHPGQGADTQYF. In nucleotides, the CDR3 is TGCAGTGCTTTCCATCCGGGACAGGGCGCAGATACGCAGTATTTT.

This clonotype was counted at least ten times. The chain uses TRBV29-1 and TRBJ2-5; 8 bases agree with TRBD1. Trimming at V came to 1 base and at J to 7 bases, leaving 5 bases not matched to a gene. Germline assignment: CDR1 SQVTM and CDR2 ANQGSEA. The CDR3 totals 13 residues. For the CDR3, the DNA is TGCAGCGTTGAAGCGGCAGGGGGCACGACCCAGTACTTC. Protein sequence: CSVEAAGGTTQYF.

This clonotype was observed at least ten times. CDR3 nucleotides: TGCAGCGTGGGGCGAGGTGGACTAGCGGGAGGTTTGTATGAGCAGTTCTTC. Protein: CSVGRGGLAGGLYEQFF. The chain links TRBV29-1 to TRBJ2-1; 14 positions match TRBD2. V shed 6 bases and J 8 bases; nucleotides not matched to a gene: 15. Germline lookup yields CDR1 SQVTM and CDR2 ANQGSEA. The CDR3 is made up of 17 amino acids.